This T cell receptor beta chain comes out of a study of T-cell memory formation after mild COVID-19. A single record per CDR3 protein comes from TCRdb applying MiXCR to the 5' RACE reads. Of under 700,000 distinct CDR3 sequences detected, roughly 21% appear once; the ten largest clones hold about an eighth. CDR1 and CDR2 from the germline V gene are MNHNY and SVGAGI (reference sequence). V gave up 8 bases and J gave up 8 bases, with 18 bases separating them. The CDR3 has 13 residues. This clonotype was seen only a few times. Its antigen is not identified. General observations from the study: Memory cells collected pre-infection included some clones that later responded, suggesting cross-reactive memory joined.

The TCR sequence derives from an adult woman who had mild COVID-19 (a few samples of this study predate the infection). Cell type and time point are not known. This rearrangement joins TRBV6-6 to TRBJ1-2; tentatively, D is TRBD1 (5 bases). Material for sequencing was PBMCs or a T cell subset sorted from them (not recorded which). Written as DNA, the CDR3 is TGTGCCAGCTGGGGCGGGACGGTCCGCGGCTACACCTTC. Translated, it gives CASWGGTVRGYTF.